This TCR beta chain was sequenced during a study of cytomegalovirus exposure and HLA in healthy donors. Assay: immunoSEQ multiplex PCR; the TCRdb copy retains only in-frame clones and omits some. The sample shows about 130,000 clones, nearly 90% of them seen only once. Overall study findings and caveats: Most TCR sequences showed up rarely, but some public TCRs showed up in many donors.

The CDR3 consists of 15 residues. Trimming stripped 3 bases from V and 2 bases from J, with 11 bases between. Germline V CDR1 and CDR2: MNHEY, SMNVEV (reference sequence). Details on this clone: Its specificity is unknown.

The V and J genes are TRBV27 and TRBJ1-5; D remains ambiguous. The sequence derives from a young woman in good health and CMV-seronegative. Specimen: PBMCs. CDR3 protein: CASSFSGFGNQPQHF. In DNA, the CDR3 is TGTGCCAGCAGTTTTTCGGGGTTTGGCAATCAGCCCCAGCATTTT.